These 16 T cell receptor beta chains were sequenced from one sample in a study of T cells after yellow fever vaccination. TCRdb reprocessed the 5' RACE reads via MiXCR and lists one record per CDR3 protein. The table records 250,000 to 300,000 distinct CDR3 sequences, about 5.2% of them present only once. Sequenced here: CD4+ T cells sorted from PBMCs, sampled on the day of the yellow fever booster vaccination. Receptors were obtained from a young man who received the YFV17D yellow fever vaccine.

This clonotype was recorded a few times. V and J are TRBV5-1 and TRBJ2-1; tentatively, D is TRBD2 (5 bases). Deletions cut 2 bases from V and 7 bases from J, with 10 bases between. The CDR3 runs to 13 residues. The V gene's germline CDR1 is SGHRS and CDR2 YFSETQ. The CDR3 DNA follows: TGCGCCAGCAGCTTAGGTAGCGAGAATGAGCAGTTCTTC. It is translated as CASSLGSENEQFF.

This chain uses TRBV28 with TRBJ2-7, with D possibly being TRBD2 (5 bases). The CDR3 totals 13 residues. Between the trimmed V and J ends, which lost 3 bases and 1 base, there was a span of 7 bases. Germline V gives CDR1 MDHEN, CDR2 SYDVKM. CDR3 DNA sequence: TGTGCCAGCAGTTTCGCGGGTTCCTACGAGCAGTACGTC. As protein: CASSFAGSYEQYV.

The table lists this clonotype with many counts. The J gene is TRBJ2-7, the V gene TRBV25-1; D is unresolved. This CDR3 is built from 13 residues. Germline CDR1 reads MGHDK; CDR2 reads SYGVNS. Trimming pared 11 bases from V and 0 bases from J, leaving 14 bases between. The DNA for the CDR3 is TGTGCCGGTCTCGCAGTGAGCTCCTACGAGCAGTACGTC. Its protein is CAGLAVSSYEQYV.

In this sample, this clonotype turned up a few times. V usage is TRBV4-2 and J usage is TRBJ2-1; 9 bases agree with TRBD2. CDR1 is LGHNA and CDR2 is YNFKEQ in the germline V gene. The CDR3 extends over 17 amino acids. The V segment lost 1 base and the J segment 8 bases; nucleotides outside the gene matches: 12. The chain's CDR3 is CASSQVLGGGAAHEQFF. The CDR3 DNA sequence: TGTGCCAGCAGCCAAGTACTCGGCGGGGGGGCTGCTCATGAGCAGTTCTTC.

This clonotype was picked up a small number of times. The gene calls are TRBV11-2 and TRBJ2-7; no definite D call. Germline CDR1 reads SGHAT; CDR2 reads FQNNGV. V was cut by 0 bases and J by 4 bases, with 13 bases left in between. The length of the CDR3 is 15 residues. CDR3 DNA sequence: TGTGCCAGCAGCTTAGATATCTTCGGAGATTACGAGCAGTACTTC. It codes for CASSLDIFGDYEQYF.

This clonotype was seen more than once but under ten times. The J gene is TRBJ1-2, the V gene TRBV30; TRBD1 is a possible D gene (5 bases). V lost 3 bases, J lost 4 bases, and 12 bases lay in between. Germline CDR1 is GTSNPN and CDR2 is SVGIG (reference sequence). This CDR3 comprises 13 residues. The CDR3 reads CAWRRGGAYGYTF. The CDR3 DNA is TGTGCCTGGAGGAGAGGAGGGGCCTATGGCTACACCTTC. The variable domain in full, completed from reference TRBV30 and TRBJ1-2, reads SQTIHQWPATLVQPVGSPLSLECTVEGTSNPNLYWYRQAAGRGLQLLFYSVGIGQISSEVPQNLSASRPQDRQFILSSKKLLLSDSGFYLCAWRRGGAYGYTFGSGTRLTVV.

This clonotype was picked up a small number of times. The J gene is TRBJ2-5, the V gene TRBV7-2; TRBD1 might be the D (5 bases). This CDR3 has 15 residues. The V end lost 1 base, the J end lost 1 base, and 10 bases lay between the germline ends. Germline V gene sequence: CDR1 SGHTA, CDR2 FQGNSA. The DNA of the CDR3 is TGTGCCAGCAGCTTAGGGGGCGCCGTCCAAGAGACCCAGTACTTC. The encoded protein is CASSLGGAVQETQYF.

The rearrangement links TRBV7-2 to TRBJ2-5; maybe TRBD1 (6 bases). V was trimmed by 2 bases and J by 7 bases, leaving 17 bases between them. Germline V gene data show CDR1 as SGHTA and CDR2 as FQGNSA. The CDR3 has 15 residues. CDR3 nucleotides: TGTGCCAGCAGCTTATGGGCAGGGGAGAGGGCGACCCAGTACTTC. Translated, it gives CASSLWAGERATQYF.

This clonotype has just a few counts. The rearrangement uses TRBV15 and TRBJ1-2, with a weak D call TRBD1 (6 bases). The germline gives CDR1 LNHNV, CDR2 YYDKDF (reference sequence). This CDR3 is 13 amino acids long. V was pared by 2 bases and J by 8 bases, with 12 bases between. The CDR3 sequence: CATSRRGGRGYTF. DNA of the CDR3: TGTGCCACCAGCAGACGGGGGGGGCGAGGCTACACCTTC.

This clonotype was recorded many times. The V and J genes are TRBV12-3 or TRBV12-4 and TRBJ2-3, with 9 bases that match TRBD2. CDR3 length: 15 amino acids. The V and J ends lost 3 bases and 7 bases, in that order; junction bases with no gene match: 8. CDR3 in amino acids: CASSFVAGDTNTQYF. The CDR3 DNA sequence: TGTGCCAGCAGTTTCGTAGCGGGGGACACGAATACGCAGTATTTT.

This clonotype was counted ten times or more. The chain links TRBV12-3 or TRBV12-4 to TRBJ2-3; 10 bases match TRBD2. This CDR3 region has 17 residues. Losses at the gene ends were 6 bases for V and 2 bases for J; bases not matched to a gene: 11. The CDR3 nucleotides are TGTGCCAGCAGCTTTGGCAGGCTAGCGGGGGTCACAGATACGCAGTATTTT. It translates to CASSFGRLAGVTDTQYF.

CDR3 DNA: TGTGCCAGCAGCTCCTCCCAGAAGTCCGGGGAGCTGTTTTTT. It is translated as CASSSSQKSGELFF. The chain carries TRBV11-2 and TRBJ2-2, with D unclear. V was pared by 4 bases and J by 6 bases, with 12 bases between. This CDR3 region has 14 residues. Germline CDR1 is SGHAT and CDR2 is FQNNGV.

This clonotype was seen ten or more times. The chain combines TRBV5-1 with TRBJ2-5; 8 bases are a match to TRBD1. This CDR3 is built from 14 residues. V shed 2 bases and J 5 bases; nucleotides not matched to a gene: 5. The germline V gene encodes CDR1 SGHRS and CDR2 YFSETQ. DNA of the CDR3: TGCGCCAGCAGCTTCGGACAGGGCGGGGAGACCCAGTACTTC. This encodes CASSFGQGGETQYF.

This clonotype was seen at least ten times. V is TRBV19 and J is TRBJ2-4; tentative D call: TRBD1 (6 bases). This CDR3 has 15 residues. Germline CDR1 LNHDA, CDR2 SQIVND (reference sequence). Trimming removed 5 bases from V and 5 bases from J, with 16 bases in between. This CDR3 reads CASSDPGQWENIQYF. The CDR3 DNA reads TGTGCCAGTAGTGACCCCGGACAGTGGGAAAACATTCAGTACTTC. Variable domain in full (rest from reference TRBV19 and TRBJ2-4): DGGITQSPKYLFRKEGQNVTLSCEQNLNHDAMYWYRQDPGQGLRLIYYSQIVNDFQKGDIAEGYSVSREKKESFPLTVTSAQKNPTAFYLCASSDPGQWENIQYFGAGTRLSVL.

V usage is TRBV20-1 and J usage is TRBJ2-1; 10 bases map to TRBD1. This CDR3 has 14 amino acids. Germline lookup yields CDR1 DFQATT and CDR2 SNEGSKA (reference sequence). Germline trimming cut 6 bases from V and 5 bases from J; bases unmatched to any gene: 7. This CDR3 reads CSASGQGKDNEQFF. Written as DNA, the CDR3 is TGCAGTGCGTCGGGACAGGGGAAAGACAATGAGCAGTTCTTC.

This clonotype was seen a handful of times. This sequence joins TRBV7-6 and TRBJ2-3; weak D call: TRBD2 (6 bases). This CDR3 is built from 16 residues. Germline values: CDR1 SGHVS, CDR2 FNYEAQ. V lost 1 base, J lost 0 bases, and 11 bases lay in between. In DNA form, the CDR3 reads TGTGCCAGCAGCTTAGTGGCGGGGTCTAGCACAGATACGCAGTATTTT. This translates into CASSLVAGSSTDTQYF.